The clone carrying this T cell receptor (beta chain) is a singleton in its sample. Its antigen is undetermined. Here immunoSEQ multiplex PCR was the method, and the copy in TCRdb shows in-frame clones only, minus some. Here the sample spans 150,000 or so clones, about 90% being singletons. The data were obtained in a study of T cell responses to AZD1222 COVID-19 vaccine. Study observations and caveats: Targets within unmutated variant regions were reportedly found for nearly half of spike-specific TCRs. Sampled repertoires all dated from after the peak T cell response.

The germline CDR1 and CDR2 sequences are MNHEY and SVGAGI. This CDR3 is built from 13 residues. The ends were cut back, 6 bases at V and 0 bases at J, with 8 bases in the middle. The sequence was obtained from an adult in good health. Sequenced material: peripheral blood, taken on day 0 of AZD1222 vaccination. The chain links TRBV6-5 to TRBJ1-1; D gene uncertain. The chain's CDR3 is CASRPTVNTEAFF. CDR3 in DNA: TGTGCCAGCAGACCGACGGTGAACACTGAAGCTTTCTTT.